Listed here are 7 T cell receptor beta chains from one sample, sequenced in a study of cytomegalovirus exposure and HLA in healthy donors (dated by TCRdb to 2015 to 2018). Library generation was performed with the immunoSEQ multiplex PCR assay. A mixture of 60 forward primers for TCR Vbeta segments and 13 reverse primers for TCR Jbeta segments was used in the multiplex PCR. Here the immuneACCESS table is served through TCRdb, limited to in-frame sequences with V and J called. Missing clones are a known gap in these copies; in checked studies unresolved V genes cover under half, and the rest lacks a known reason. Across this sample there are approximately 110,000 clones, with 83% seen only once. The biggest ten clones account for 6% to 7.5% of the sample. What was sequenced was PBMCs. These receptors came from a man aged 18 to 30 in good health and CMV-seronegative.

The chain couples TRBV9 to TRBJ2-7; tentatively, D is TRBD2 (6 bases). The V end lost 0 bases, the J end lost 3 bases, and 16 bases lay between the germline ends. This CDR3 has 16 residues. CDR1 SGDLS and CDR2 YYNGEE come from the germline V gene. CDR3 sequence reads: CASSVDVEEGLYEQYF. CDR3 in DNA: TGTGCCAGCAGCGTAGACGTCGAAGAGGGACTCTACGAGCAGTACTTC. The whole variable domain, filled in from reference TRBV9 and TRBJ2-7, reads DSGVTQTPKHLITATGQRVTLRCSPRSGDLSVYWYQQSLDQGLQFLIQYYNGEERAKGNILERFSAQQFPDLHSELNLSSLELGDSALYFCASSVDVEEGLYEQYFGPGTRLTVT.

This chain uses TRBV7-8 with TRBJ2-5, with 8 bases lining up with TRBD2. Per germline, CDR1 SGHVS and CDR2 FQNEAQ. With 2 bases clipped from V and 4 bases from J, the junction kept 6 bases outside the gene matches. The CDR3 has 15 residues. CDR3 protein: CASSLPRGAGETQYF. CDR3 DNA: TGTGCCAGCAGCTTACCGCGGGGGGCCGGAGAGACCCAGTACTTC.

This chain connects TRBV5-8 to TRBJ1-2; D uncertain. Germline lookup yields CDR1 SGHTS and CDR2 YDEGEE. V lost 0 bases, J lost 4 bases, and 10 bases lay in between. CDR3 size: 14 residues. The CDR3 sequence is CASSLVPGSYGYTF. The CDR3 region has the DNA TGTGCCAGCAGCTTGGTTCCGGGGAGCTATGGCTACACCTTC.

The chain employs TRBV11-2 and TRBJ2-1, with TRBD2 identical over 8 bases. V trimming: 6 bases; J trimming: 8 bases; junction bases outside the gene matches: 9. Germline loops: CDR1 SGHAT, CDR2 FQNNGV. CDR3 length: 14 residues. The CDR3 DNA is TGTGCCAGCAGGGGACTAGGATTAGGGCATGAGCAGTTCTTC. This sequence encodes CASRGLGLGHEQFF.

The rearrangement links TRBV15 to TRBJ2-1, with 7 bases that match TRBD1. In germline, CDR1 is LNHNV, CDR2 YYDKDF (reference sequence). This CDR3 spans 16 amino acids. With 5 bases clipped from V and 2 bases from J, the junction kept 9 bases outside the gene matches. The CDR3 DNA sequence: TGTGCCACCAGCGCCCAAGGGACAGATACCTACAATGAGCAGTTCTTC. This gives the protein CATSAQGTDTYNEQFF.

This chain uses TRBV11-3 with TRBJ2-5, with 10 bases identical to TRBD1. The trim removed 5 bases at V and 1 base at J, leaving 4 bases unmatched. The CDR3 is made up of 15 amino acids. Germline values: CDR1 SGHNT, CDR2 YENEEA. The CDR3 region has the DNA TGTGCCAGCAGCCTAGGGGACAGGGGCCAAGAGACCCAGTACTTC. Its translation is CASSLGDRGQETQYF.

The chain is built from TRBV28 and TRBJ2-1; 9 nucleotides agree with TRBD1. V dropped 6 bases and J dropped 12; count of bases not matched to a gene: 18. This CDR3 spans 16 amino acids. CDR1 is MDHEN and CDR2 is SYDVKM in the germline V gene. CDR3 sequence (DNA): TGTGCCAGCAGGAAACTGGGCCCCGGGACAGGGCCGTTGCAGTTCTTC. Translation gives CASRKLGPGTGPLQFF.